The 30 T cell receptor beta chains below all came from one sample that was sequenced in a study of shared clonotypes between healthy human individuals. Sequenced by immunoSEQ multiplex PCR; TCRdb stores in-frame clones only, minus some. The sample yields 450,000 to 550,000 clones, roughly 78% seen once. The source material was PBMCs. Receptors were obtained from a middle-aged woman in good health. Some clones in this sample may be carry-over from other donors' samples.

CDR3 amino acids: CSAKDRVDTGELFF. The DNA of the CDR3 is TGCAGCGCAAAGGACAGGGTGGACACCGGGGAGCTGTTTTTT. The chain couples TRBV29-1 to TRBJ2-2; 8 bases are shared with TRBD1. CDR3 length: 14 residues. Germline lookup yields CDR1 SQVTM and CDR2 ANQGSEA. V was clipped by 7 bases and J by 3 bases; unmatched bases: 7.

This clone was counted once. V usage is TRBV7-9 and J usage is TRBJ2-7; tentative D call: TRBD1 (6 bases). CDR1 and CDR2 from the germline V gene are SEHNR and FQNEAQ (reference sequence). With 4 bases removed from V and 0 bases from J, the gap between germline ends came to 10 bases. The CDR3 loop spans 14 amino acids. CDR3 DNA sequence: TGTGCCAGCAGCTACCTACAGGGCTCCTACGAGCAGTACTTC. It encodes CASSYLQGSYEQYF.

The gene calls are TRBV27 and TRBJ2-2, with no clear D. This CDR3 is built from 15 residues. CDR1 MNHEY and CDR2 SMNVEV come from the germline V gene (reference sequence). V was trimmed by 5 bases and J by 0 bases, leaving 10 bases between them. CDR3 in DNA: TGTGCCAGCAGTCCTCAGATTTCGAACACCGGGGAGCTGTTTTTT. Its protein is CASSPQISNTGELFF.

V usage is TRBV7-9 and J usage is TRBJ1-4, with D maybe TRBD1 (5 bases). The V gene's germline CDR1 is SEHNR and CDR2 FQNEAQ (reference sequence). This CDR3 has 15 residues. The V end lost 0 bases, the J end lost 4 bases, and 9 bases lay between the germline ends. The DNA of the CDR3 is TGTGCCAGCAGCTTAGCGGGACGTATTAATGAAAAACTGTTTTTT. It encodes CASSLAGRINEKLFF.

This clone was counted only a few times. The chain is built from TRBV28 and TRBJ2-5; 7 bases are a match to TRBD2. The closer fit of TRBJ2-7 to the DNA end suggests the J call may be wrong. This CDR3 is 17 amino acids long. Per the germline V gene, CDR1 is MDHEN and CDR2 is SYDVKM. CDR3 nucleotides: TGTGCCAGCAGTTTAATTCTAGGCGGGAGAACCTCCTACGAGCAGTACTTC. Its protein product is CASSLILGGRTSYEQYF.

The rearrangement links TRBV9 to TRBJ2-1; D uncertain. V was shortened by 3 bases and J by 9 bases, with 13 bases between the two germline ends. Germline CDR1 and CDR2: SGDLS and YYNGEE. CDR3 length equals 13 residues. The CDR3: CASSDISWGEQFF. The CDR3 DNA is TGTGCCAGCAGCGACATTAGCTGGGGTGAGCAGTTCTTC.

Sample share makes this clone medium-sized. The J gene is TRBJ1-1, the V gene TRBV29-1; a weak D match, TRBD1 (6 bases). CDR3 length: 13 residues. Germline assignment: CDR1 SQVTM and CDR2 ANQGSEA. V lost 7 bases, J lost 6 bases, and 18 bases lay in between. The CDR3 DNA is TGCAGCGCTTACCGGGACAAGGATGCTGAAGCTTTCTTT. Amino acid sequence: CSAYRDKDAEAFF.

This clone has a handful of counts. The gene calls are TRBV5-1 and TRBJ1-1; the D gene is possibly TRBD1 (5 bases). The germline V gene has CDR1 SGHRS and CDR2 YFSETQ. Trimming pared 2 bases from V and 11 bases from J, leaving 19 bases between. This CDR3 region has 14 residues. The CDR3 DNA reads TGCGCCAGCAGCTTATCTCATCCGGGGGGAGCGGCTTTCTTT. This gives the protein CASSLSHPGGAAFF.

This clone was seen a handful of times. The chain is built from TRBV7-9 and TRBJ1-1; TRBD1 aligns across 7 bases. The J segment lost 14 bases and the V segment lost 5 bases, leaving 11 bases of the junction unmatched. Looked up from germline, CDR1 is SEHNR and CDR2 is FQNEAQ (reference sequence). The CDR3 length is 12 residues. The CDR3 here is CASSPRQGMAFF. As DNA, the CDR3 is TGTGCCAGCAGCCCCCGACAGGGAATGGCCTTCTTT.

V and J are TRBV7-3 and TRBJ1-1; D call uncertain. The CDR3 runs 13 residues. CDR1 is SGHTA and CDR2 is FQGTGA in the germline V gene. The V end was cut by 3 bases, the J end by 2 bases, with 7 bases between. The CDR3, as DNA: TGTGCCAGCAGCTTTGCTATTAACACTGAAGCTTTCTTT. The encoded protein is CASSFAINTEAFF. The complete variable domain, with remaining parts taken from reference TRBV7-3 and TRBJ1-1, reads GAGVSQTPSNKVTEKGKYVELRCDPISGHTALYWYRQSLGQGPEFLIYFQGTGAADDSGLPNDRFFAVRPEGSVSTLKIQRTERGDSAVYLCASSFAINTEAFFGQGTRLTVV.

V is TRBV19 and J is TRBJ1-4; 8 bases align to TRBD1. With V trimmed by 5 bases and J by 10 bases, 6 bases remained unmatched. CDR1 and CDR2 (germline): LNHDA, SQIVND (reference sequence). The length of the CDR3 is 13 residues. CDR3 amino acids: CASSGQGSGKLFF. The CDR3 DNA reads TGTGCCAGTAGTGGACAGGGCTCGGGAAAACTGTTTTTT.

V is TRBV27 and J is TRBJ2-7, with D perhaps matching TRBD1 or TRBD2 (5 bases each). The germline gives CDR1 MNHEY, CDR2 SMNVEV (reference sequence). Trimming shortened V by 5 bases and J by 2 bases, and 10 bases separated the two germline ends. There are 13 residues in the CDR3. For the CDR3, the DNA is TGTGCCAGCAGTCCGGGGCCCCCCTACGAGCAGTACTTC. It codes for CASSPGPPYEQYF.

The chain links TRBV5-1 to TRBJ2-6; TRBD2 might be the D (7 bases). V lost 4 bases to trimming and J lost 2 bases, with 13 bases between them. Germline assignment: CDR1 SGHRS and CDR2 YFSETQ. There are 16 residues in the CDR3. CDR3 coding DNA: TGCGCCAGCAGCCAGGGGAGGGACGCTGGGGCCAACGTCCTGACTTTC. This encodes CASSQGRDAGANVLTF.

V is TRBV5-1 and J is TRBJ2-2, with TRBD2 identical over 10 bases. This CDR3 is 15 amino acids long. V was pared by 4 bases and J by 5 bases, with 5 bases of the junction left unmatched. CDR1 SGHRS and CDR2 YFSETQ come from the germline V gene. DNA of the CDR3: TGCGCCAGCAGCGCCCTAGCGGGGGAGACCGGGGAGCTGTTTTTT. Protein product: CASSALAGETGELFF.

The CDR3 protein is CASSPQGRAYEQYF. CDR3 nucleotides: TGTGCCAGCAGTCCTCAGGGCAGAGCCTACGAGCAGTACTTC. This chain joins TRBV6-5 and TRBJ2-7, with D possibly being TRBD1 (5 bases). Trimming cost V 5 bases and J 2 bases, with 13 bases left between them. Germline V lookup: CDR1 MNHEY, CDR2 SVGAGI. CDR3 length: 14 amino acids.

V is TRBV5-5 and J is TRBJ1-2; no clear D gene. Looked up from germline, CDR1 is SGHKS and CDR2 is YYEKEE (reference sequence). This CDR3 has 13 amino acids. V lost 1 base and J 2 bases, leaving 6 bases between the germline ends. The CDR3 DNA is TGTGCCAGCAGCTTGTTTCTAAACTATGGCTACACCTTC. Amino acids: CASSLFLNYGYTF.

J is TRBJ1-1 and V is TRBV6-5; D call uncertain. Deletions cut 8 bases from V and 0 bases from J, with 10 bases between. The CDR3 runs 13 residues. The germline gives CDR1 MNHEY, CDR2 SVGAGI. CDR3 coding DNA: TGTGCCAGCGAGCGTGCGATGAACACTGAAGCTTTCTTT. Translating it yields CASERAMNTEAFF.

The chain uses TRBV27 and TRBJ1-2, with D perhaps TRBD1 (5 bases). The CDR3 is made up of 16 amino acids. CDR1 MNHEY and CDR2 SMNVEV come from the germline V gene (reference sequence). The ends were cut back, 0 bases at V and 9 bases at J, with 20 bases in the middle. The CDR3 is CASSLSPQGTLSRYTF. The CDR3 DNA reads as TGTGCCAGCAGTTTATCCCCCCAGGGAACCTTATCCCGCTACACCTTC.

This sequence joins TRBV5-8 and TRBJ2-1; D not resolved. Germline CDR1 is SGHTS and CDR2 is YDEGEE. The CDR3 is made up of 14 amino acids. Trimming removed 0 bases at V and 6 bases at J, with 10 bases between. CDR3 residues: CASSLAPAINEQFF. The CDR3 DNA follows: TGTGCCAGCAGCTTGGCCCCCGCAATCAATGAGCAGTTCTTC.

The chain has TRBV7-2 and TRBJ1-2; TRBD1 aligns across 10 bases. The CDR3 has 15 amino acids. The germline CDR1 and CDR2 sequences are SGHTA and FQGNSA. V dropped 5 bases and J dropped 4; count of bases not matched to a gene: 7. Here the CDR3 DNA reads TGTGCCAGCAGCCCGCCGGGACAGGGGTTCTATGGCTACACCTTC. It translates to CASSPPGQGFYGYTF.

This clone was counted only a few times. This CDR3 is also generated by other DNA sequences in the sample. V gene TRBV19 combines with J gene TRBJ2-6; D may be TRBD1 (6 bases). Trimming took off 6 bases at V and 4 bases at J, with 13 bases between the two ends. Germline-derived CDR1 and CDR2 are LNHDA and SQIVND (reference sequence). This CDR3 is 15 amino acids long. The CDR3 is CASSPRGSGANVLTF. The DNA of the CDR3 is TGTGCCAGTAGCCCTAGGGGGTCCGGGGCCAACGTCCTGACTTTC.

The rearrangement links TRBV21-1 to TRBJ2-7; the DNA was not compared with TRBD2, the D call given in the table. TRBV21-1 is a pseudogene. CDR3 length equals 17 residues. CDR3 residues: CASSKEWSREKVGEQYF. Here the CDR3 DNA reads TGTGCCAGCAGCAAAGAATGGAGTCGGGAGAAGGTGGGAGAGCAGTACTTC.

J is TRBJ2-5 and V is TRBV7-9, with D possibly TRBD2 on 6 matching bases. The CDR3 has 17 residues. The germline V gene has CDR1 SEHNR and CDR2 FQNEAQ (reference sequence). The V and J ends lost 2 bases and 5 bases respectively, with 21 bases between them. DNA of the CDR3: TGTGCCAGCAGCTTATATCGGGGAGGAAGATTGGTGGAGACCCAGTACTTC. It yields the protein CASSLYRGGRLVETQYF.

The chain links TRBV30 to TRBJ2-7; tentatively, D is TRBD2 (6 bases). The CDR3 has 11 amino acids. Germline V gives CDR1 GTSNPN, CDR2 SVGIG (reference sequence). The V end was cut by 4 bases, the J end by 7 bases, with 11 bases between. The CDR3 DNA sequence: TGTGCCTGGACCCTAGCGACGGAGCAGTACTTC. Its protein product is CAWTLATEQYF.

J is TRBJ2-1 and V is TRBV7-9; a weak D match, TRBD2 (6 bases). This CDR3 has 15 residues. The V and J ends lost 1 base and 7 bases respectively, with 14 bases between them. Germline V lookup: CDR1 SEHNR, CDR2 FQNEAQ (reference sequence). The CDR3 DNA sequence: TGTGCCAGCAGCTTAGGGTTAGCGGAGGCGAATGAGCAGTTCTTC. This encodes CASSLGLAEANEQFF.

This clone was seen a few times. CDR3 protein: CASRFSEVGGEQYF. Here the CDR3 DNA reads TGTGCCAGCAGATTTAGTGAAGTAGGGGGGGAGCAGTACTTC. The genes are TRBV6-1 and TRBJ2-7; D is tentatively TRBD1 or TRBD2 (6 bases each). Between the trimmed V and J ends, which lost 6 bases and 7 bases, there was a span of 19 bases. Germline values: CDR1 MNHNS, CDR2 SASEGT. There are 14 residues in the CDR3.

The rearrangement uses TRBV4-2 and TRBJ2-5; D gene uncertain. This CDR3 contains 15 residues. CDR1 and CDR2 from the germline V gene are LGHNA and YNFKEQ. With 1 base removed from V and 5 bases from J, the gap between germline ends came to 14 bases. The CDR3 DNA reads as TGTGCCAGCAGCCAAGGTGGCAGCCAGGCGGAGACCCAGTACTTC. The encoded protein is CASSQGGSQAETQYF.

The table lists this clone with a count of one. V gene TRBV5-1 combines with J gene TRBJ2-3; TRBD1 matches 7 bases. V lost 3 bases, J lost 8 bases, and 12 bases stayed unmatched. The CDR3 covers 15 residues. Germline V gene sequence: CDR1 SGHRS, CDR2 YFSETQ. The chain's CDR3 is CASSSTGTVGGTQYF. In DNA, the CDR3 is TGCGCCAGCAGCTCGACCGGGACAGTTGGGGGTACGCAGTATTTT.

The chain carries TRBV5-1 and TRBJ2-3; D ambiguous. The CDR3 sequence is 14 residues long. Germline lookup yields CDR1 SGHRS and CDR2 YFSETQ. V was shortened by 4 bases and J by 0 bases, with 9 bases between the two germline ends. In nucleotides, the CDR3 is TGCGCCAGCAGCCCCCAAGTGAGCACAGATACGCAGTATTTT. Translation: CASSPQVSTDTQYF.

The chain carries TRBV10-3 and TRBJ1-2; the match to TRBD1 covers 11 bases. Germline V gene sequence: CDR1 ENHRY, CDR2 SYGVKD. This CDR3 is built from 14 residues. V lost 7 bases and J lost 4; bases outside the gene matches: 5. The CDR3 loop reads CAITPGQGAYGYTF. The CDR3 bases are TGTGCCATCACTCCCGGACAGGGGGCCTATGGCTACACCTTC.